These T cell receptor beta chains were read from a single sample in a study of blood T cell repertoires in COVID-19. Assay: immunoSEQ multiplex PCR; the TCRdb copy retains only in-frame clones and omits some. This sample has about 55,000 clones, with approximately 92% found just once. The sequenced sample consisted of peripheral blood. The receptors shown here come from a man older than 75 with acute or convalescent COVID-19. The CDR3 runs from the conserved cysteine through the conserved F or W. A D gene is named only where the DNA matches it firmly. Clone sizes are given selectively: once, few, many, or a class where the clone is expanded.

J gene: TRBJ2-7; V gene: TRBV30; D gene: NA; clone size: NA; CDR3 length: 12; CDR3 protein: CAWNRGRDEQYF; CDR3 DNA: TGTGCCTGGAACAGGGGGAGGGACGAGCAGTACTTC
J gene: TRBJ2-5; V gene: TRBV19; D gene: NA; clone size: NA; CDR3 length: 16; CDR3 protein: CASSRLGTARAKTQYF; CDR3 DNA: TGTGCCAGTAGTAGACTCGGGACTGCCCGCGCCAAGACCCAGTACTTC
J gene: TRBJ1-1; V gene: TRBV30; D gene: NA; clone size: NA; CDR3 length: 14; CDR3 protein: CAWSTGLMNTEAFF; CDR3 DNA: TGTGCCTGGAGTACGGGACTGATGAACACTGAAGCTTTCTTT
J gene: TRBJ1-6; V gene: TRBV30; D gene: NA; clone size: once; CDR3 length: 13; CDR3 protein: CAWYPGLVSPLHF; CDR3 DNA: TGTGCCTGGTATCCGGGACTCGTGTCACCCCTCCACTTT
J gene: TRBJ1-5; V gene: TRBV19; D gene: NA; clone size: NA; CDR3 length: 12; CDR3 protein: CASSSDGGFPHF; CDR3 DNA: TGTGCCAGTAGTTCCGACGGCGGGTTCCCGCATTTT
J gene: TRBJ1-5; V gene: TRBV4-1; D gene: TRBD1; clone size: NA; CDR3 length: 17; CDR3 protein: CASSQMGQGYSNQPQHF; CDR3 DNA: TGCGCCAGCAGCCAAATGGGACAGGGGTATAGCAATCAGCCCCAGCATTTT
J gene: TRBJ2-3; V gene: TRBV7-2; D gene: NA; clone size: NA; CDR3 length: 13; CDR3 protein: CASSSPVTDTQYF; CDR3 DNA: TGTGCCAGCAGCTCCCCAGTGACAGATACGCAGTATTTT
J gene: TRBJ2-2; V gene: TRBV13; D gene: NA; clone size: NA; CDR3 length: 14; CDR3 protein: CASSPRLNTGELFF; CDR3 DNA: TGTGCCAGCAGCCCTCGACTCAACACCGGGGAGCTGTTTTTT
J gene: TRBJ2-1; V gene: TRBV7-2; D gene: TRBD1; clone size: NA; CDR3 length: 16; CDR3 protein: CASRPPGQSSYNEQFF; CDR3 DNA: TGTGCCAGCAGACCTCCGGGACAGAGCTCCTACAATGAGCAGTTCTTC
J gene: TRBJ1-5; V gene: TRBV7-2; D gene: NA; clone size: NA; CDR3 length: 15; CDR3 protein: CASSLGQGAWQPQHF; CDR3 DNA: TGTGCCAGCAGCTTAGGGCAGGGCGCGTGGCAGCCCCAGCATTTT
J gene: TRBJ2-7; V gene: TRBV10-3; D gene: NA; clone size: NA; CDR3 length: 14; CDR3 protein: CAISESGGPYEQYF; CDR3 DNA: TGTGCCATCAGTGAGTCCGGAGGCCCCTACGAGCAGTACTTC
J gene: TRBJ2-7; V gene: TRBV5-1; D gene: TRBD2; clone size: NA; CDR3 length: 15; CDR3 protein: CASSLVSGGANEQYF; CDR3 DNA: TGCGCCAGCAGCTTGGTTAGCGGGGGGGCCAACGAGCAGTACTTC
J gene: TRBJ2-5; V gene: TRBV9; D gene: TRBD2; clone size: NA; CDR3 length: 15; CDR3 protein: CASSRPGLGWETQYF; CDR3 DNA: TGTGCCAGCAGCCGCCCCGGACTAGGGTGGGAGACCCAGTACTTC
J gene: TRBJ2-1; V gene: TRBV19; D gene: NA; clone size: NA; CDR3 length: 13; CDR3 protein: CASSITRYNEQFF; CDR3 DNA: TGTGCCAGTAGTATAACTAGATACAATGAGCAGTTCTTC
J gene: TRBJ1-1; V gene: TRBV29-1; D gene: NA; clone size: NA; CDR3 length: 12; CDR3 protein: CSVEIGRTEAFF; CDR3 DNA: TGCAGCGTTGAAATTGGCCGCACTGAAGCTTTCTTT
J gene: TRBJ2-3; V gene: TRBV27; D gene: TRBD2; clone size: NA; CDR3 length: 15; CDR3 protein: CASRPRGVSGDTQYF; CDR3 DNA: TGTGCCAGCAGGCCCCGGGGGGTGAGTGGGGATACGCAGTATTTT
J gene: TRBJ2-3; V gene: TRBV18; D gene: TRBD2; clone size: NA; CDR3 length: 17; CDR3 protein: CASSTTPRGGGADTQYF; CDR3 DNA: TGTGCCAGCTCAACCACCCCCCGGGGGGGCGGGGCAGATACGCAGTATTTT
J gene: TRBJ2-5; V gene: TRBV6-4; D gene: NA; clone size: NA; CDR3 length: 15; CDR3 protein: CASSAGGGREETQYF; CDR3 DNA: TGTGCCAGCAGTGCAGGTGGTGGCCGGGAGGAGACCCAGTACTTC
J gene: TRBJ1-1; V gene: TRBV19; D gene: NA; clone size: NA; CDR3 length: 14; CDR3 protein: CASSISALNTEAFF; CDR3 DNA: TGTGCCAGTAGTATAAGCGCCCTGAACACTGAAGCTTTCTTT
J gene: TRBJ2-3; V gene: TRBV29-1; D gene: NA; clone size: NA; CDR3 length: 15; CDR3 protein: CSVGGRGIGTDTQYF; CDR3 DNA: TGCAGCGTTGGAGGGAGAGGGATAGGCACAGATACGCAGTATTTT
J gene: TRBJ2-7; V gene: TRBV11-2; D gene: NA; clone size: NA; CDR3 length: 14; CDR3 protein: CASSFLNVGGEQYF; CDR3 DNA: TGTGCCAGCAGCTTTTTAAACGTAGGCGGCGAGCAGTACTTC
J gene: TRBJ2-2; V gene: TRBV19; D gene: TRBD1; clone size: NA; CDR3 length: 16; CDR3 protein: CASTRRPGQGTGELFF; CDR3 DNA: TGTGCCAGTACGCGCCGTCCGGGACAGGGAACCGGGGAGCTGTTTTTT
J gene: TRBJ2-6; V gene: TRBV5-1; D gene: TRBD1; clone size: NA; CDR3 length: 17; CDR3 protein: CASSLSRDSSGANVLTF; CDR3 DNA: TGCGCCAGCAGCTTATCCAGGGACAGCTCTGGGGCCAACGTCCTGACTTTC
J gene: TRBJ1-3; V gene: TRBV7-6; D gene: NA; clone size: NA; CDR3 length: 15; CDR3 protein: CASSLDGAAGNTIYF; CDR3 DNA: TGTGCCAGCAGCTTAGATGGGGCGGCCGGAAACACCATATATTTT
J gene: TRBJ2-1; V gene: TRBV2; D gene: TRBD1; clone size: NA; CDR3 length: 16; CDR3 protein: CASSWRTGSTYNEQFF; CDR3 DNA: TGTGCCAGCTCTTGGAGGACAGGATCTACCTACAATGAGCAGTTCTTC
J gene: TRBJ1-4; V gene: TRBV10-1; D gene: NA; clone size: NA; CDR3 length: 14; CDR3 protein: CASSDRGQGEKLFF; CDR3 DNA: TGCGCCAGCAGTGACAGGGGTCAGGGTGAAAAACTGTTTTTT
J gene: TRBJ2-7; V gene: TRBV11-2; D gene: NA; clone size: NA; CDR3 length: 11; CDR3 protein: CASSRGFEQYF; CDR3 DNA: TGTGCCAGCAGCCGGGGATTCGAGCAGTACTTC
J gene: TRBJ2-1; V gene: TRBV7-9; D gene: TRBD2; clone size: NA; CDR3 length: 17; CDR3 protein: CASSLGTSGLMYNEQFF; CDR3 DNA: TGTGCCAGCAGCCTCGGGACTAGCGGGTTGATGTACAATGAGCAGTTCTTC
J gene: TRBJ2-1; V gene: TRBV3-1/TRBV3-2; D gene: TRBD2; clone size: NA; CDR3 length: 16; CDR3 protein: CASSPKLAGSYNEQFF; CDR3 DNA: TGTGCCAGCAGCCCAAAACTAGCGGGGTCCTACAATGAGCAGTTCTTC
J gene: TRBJ1-5; V gene: TRBV28; D gene: NA; clone size: few; CDR3 length: 15; CDR3 protein: CASSPPGGGNQPQHF; CDR3 DNA: TGTGCCAGCAGTCCCCCGGGGGGCGGCAATCAGCCCCAGCATTTT
J gene: TRBJ2-1; V gene: TRBV27; D gene: NA; clone size: NA; CDR3 length: 15; CDR3 protein: CASSFEGPRDTEQFF; CDR3 DNA: TGTGCCAGCAGTTTCGAGGGCCCCCGGGACACTGAGCAGTTCTTC
J gene: TRBJ2-2; V gene: TRBV2; D gene: TRBD1; clone size: NA; CDR3 length: 14; CDR3 protein: CASMGQLGPGELFF; CDR3 DNA: TGTGCCAGCATGGGACAGTTAGGTCCCGGGGAGCTGTTTTTT
J gene: TRBJ1-6; V gene: TRBV6-2/TRBV6-3; D gene: TRBD1; clone size: NA; CDR3 length: 17; CDR3 protein: CASSSSTGSSYNSPLHF; CDR3 DNA: TGTGCCAGCAGTTCCTCGACAGGGAGCTCCTATAATTCACCCCTCCACTTT
J gene: TRBJ2-3; V gene: TRBV24-1; D gene: NA; clone size: NA; CDR3 length: 15; CDR3 protein: CATSDGRGGTDTQYF; CDR3 DNA: TGTGCCACCAGTGATGGGCGGGGAGGTACAGATACGCAGTATTTT